This paragraph reports one T cell receptor beta chain. Original processing methods: Nucleated cell number was recorded as an estimate derived from reference gene primer amplification. Here immunoSEQ multiplex PCR was the method, and the copy in TCRdb shows in-frame clones only, minus some. The V and J calls and clone size come from that table; D and trimming were worked out from the DNA. The sample carries 270,000 or so clones, around 82% recorded once. V was clipped by 6 bases and J by 0 bases, with 12 bases between them. There are 15 residues in the CDR3. Germline assignment: CDR1 MNHEY and CDR2 SVGAGI. These data originate in a study of blood T cell repertoires in COVID-19. The wider study: Italy, Spain and the United States were the sources of the convalescent and acute COVID-19 samples. Sources were T cells, B-cell-depleted T cells, or PBMCs; the material itself was cDNA or gDNA.

Individuals aged about 18 to 90 years were recruited from 24 US areas. The sequence came from a man aged 50 to 59 who had recovered from COVID-19. The chain employs TRBV6-5 and TRBJ1-3; TRBD1 might be the D (6 bases). Sequencing input: PBMCs or T cells enriched from blood (not recorded which). CDR3 region: CASRPTGSSGNTIYF. CDR3 coding DNA: TGTGCCAGCAGGCCTACAGGGAGCTCTGGAAACACCATATATTTT.